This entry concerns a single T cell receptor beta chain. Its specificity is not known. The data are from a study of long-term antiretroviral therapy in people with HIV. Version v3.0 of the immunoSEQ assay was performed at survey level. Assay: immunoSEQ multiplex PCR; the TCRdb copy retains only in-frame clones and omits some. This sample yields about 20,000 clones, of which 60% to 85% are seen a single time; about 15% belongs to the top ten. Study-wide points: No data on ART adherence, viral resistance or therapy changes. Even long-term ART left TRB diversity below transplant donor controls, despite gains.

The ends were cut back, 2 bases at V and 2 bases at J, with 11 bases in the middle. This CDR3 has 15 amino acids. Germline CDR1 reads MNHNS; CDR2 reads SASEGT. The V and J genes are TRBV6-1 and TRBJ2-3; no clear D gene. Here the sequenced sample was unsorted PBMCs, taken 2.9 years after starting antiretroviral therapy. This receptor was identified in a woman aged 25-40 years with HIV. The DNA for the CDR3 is TGTGCCAGCAGTGAAATGGGGTTCGCCACAGATACGCAGTATTTT. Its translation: CASSEMGFATDTQYF.